These T cell receptor beta chains were read from a single sample in a study of vaccination effects on CD4 cells after COVID-19. The method was immunoSEQ multiplex PCR; TCRdb's version includes in-frame clones alone and lacks a portion of them. Altogether about 74,000 clones are present, approximately 80% being singletons, with the ten largest covering roughly 1.9%. These receptors have no known antigen. Sample: CD4+ T cells from PBMCs cultured without peptide, taken before COVID-19 vaccination. These receptors came from a human donor who received a COVID-19 vaccine. CDR3s include the opening cysteine and the closing phenylalanine or tryptophan. D genes are given only for firm matches. Only part of the rows carry a size: once, few, many, or a class if the clone is expanded.

j_call: TRBJ2-5; v_call: TRBV7-2; d_call: .; clone_size: .; cdr3_aa: CASSLAGTPKTQYF; cdr3_nt: TGTGCCAGCAGCTTAGCGGGGACCCCCAAGACCCAGTACTTC
j_call: TRBJ1-2; v_call: TRBV20-1; d_call: .; clone_size: few; cdr3_aa: CSTQQNYGYTF; cdr3_nt: TGCAGTACTCAGCAAAACTATGGCTACACCTTC
j_call: TRBJ2-1; v_call: TRBV30; d_call: .; clone_size: .; cdr3_aa: CAWTTGTYNEQFF; cdr3_nt: TGTGCCTGGACAACAGGGACATACAATGAGCAGTTCTTC
j_call: TRBJ1-6; v_call: TRBV27; d_call: .; clone_size: few; cdr3_aa: CASSYRDGSYNSPLHF; cdr3_nt: TGTGCCAGCAGTTACAGGGACGGATCCTATAATTCACCCCTCCACTTT
j_call: TRBJ1-5; v_call: TRBV27; d_call: .; clone_size: .; cdr3_aa: CASSRTSGYSNQPQHF; cdr3_nt: TGTGCCAGCAGCCGAACGTCGGGGTATAGCAATCAGCCCCAGCATTTT
j_call: TRBJ1-4; v_call: TRBV7-2; d_call: TRBD1; clone_size: .; cdr3_aa: CASSLGQGLNEKLFF; cdr3_nt: TGTGCCAGCAGCTTAGGACAGGGTTTGAATGAAAAACTGTTTTTT
j_call: TRBJ2-5; v_call: TRBV7-9; d_call: TRBD1; clone_size: .; cdr3_aa: CASSFLQGVLGETQYF; cdr3_nt: TGTGCCAGCAGCTTCTTACAGGGGGTGTTGGGGGAGACCCAGTACTTC
j_call: TRBJ2-3; v_call: TRBV19; d_call: TRBD2; clone_size: .; cdr3_aa: CASSIGTSGGKHSKYF; cdr3_nt: TGTGCCAGTAGTATAGGGACTAGCGGGGGTAAACACTCCAAGTATTTT
j_call: TRBJ2-4; v_call: TRBV19; d_call: .; clone_size: .; cdr3_aa: CASSISRDAVNIQYF; cdr3_nt: TGTGCCAGTAGTATCTCACGGGACGCAGTTAACATTCAGTACTTC
j_call: TRBJ1-5; v_call: TRBV7-9; d_call: .; clone_size: .; cdr3_aa: CASSLSDNVQPQHF; cdr3_nt: TGTGCCAGCAGCTTATCGGACAACGTACAGCCCCAGCATTTT
j_call: TRBJ1-6; v_call: TRBV13; d_call: .; clone_size: .; cdr3_aa: CASSLYQGRSPLHF; cdr3_nt: TGTGCCAGCAGCTTATACCAGGGTCGTTCACCCCTCCACTTT
j_call: TRBJ1-6; v_call: TRBV5-6; d_call: TRBD1; clone_size: .; cdr3_aa: CASSLRQGGQYSPLHF; cdr3_nt: TGTGCCAGCAGCTTAAGACAGGGAGGACAATATTCACCCCTCCACTTT
j_call: TRBJ1-2; v_call: TRBV24-1; d_call: .; clone_size: few; cdr3_aa: CATSAGGNVYGYTF; cdr3_nt: TGTGCCACCAGCGCAGGAGGGAACGTCTATGGCTACACCTTC
j_call: TRBJ2-3; v_call: TRBV3-1/TRBV3-2; d_call: TRBD1; clone_size: .; cdr3_aa: CASRRTGSTDTQYF; cdr3_nt: TGTGCCAGCAGGAGGACAGGAAGCACAGATACGCAGTATTTT
j_call: TRBJ2-5; v_call: TRBV29-1; d_call: TRBD1; clone_size: .; cdr3_aa: CSVVPDRARETQYF; cdr3_nt: TGCAGCGTTGTCCCCGACAGGGCGAGAGAGACCCAGTACTTC
j_call: TRBJ2-3; v_call: TRBV7-3; d_call: .; clone_size: .; cdr3_aa: CASSLPGAGTQYF; cdr3_nt: TGTGCCAGCAGCTTACCGGGGGCGGGTACGCAGTATTTT
j_call: TRBJ2-3; v_call: TRBV3-1/TRBV3-2; d_call: .; clone_size: .; cdr3_aa: CASSSMAHPYNTDTQYF; cdr3_nt: TGTGCCAGCAGCTCAATGGCACACCCCTATAACACAGATACGCAGTATTTT
j_call: TRBJ2-5; v_call: TRBV3-1/TRBV3-2; d_call: TRBD2; clone_size: once; cdr3_aa: CASSQLAGGQETQYF; cdr3_nt: TGTGCCAGCAGCCAATTAGCGGGGGGGCAAGAGACCCAGTACTTC
j_call: TRBJ1-6; v_call: TRBV30; d_call: .; clone_size: .; cdr3_aa: CAWETRAGNSPLHF; cdr3_nt: TGTGCCTGGGAAACCCGGGCTGGGAATTCACCCCTCCACTTT
j_call: TRBJ2-2; v_call: TRBV5-1; d_call: TRBD1; clone_size: .; cdr3_aa: CASSPTGVPGELFF; cdr3_nt: TGCGCCAGCAGCCCGACAGGGGTGCCCGGGGAGCTGTTTTTT
j_call: TRBJ2-1; v_call: TRBV4-1; d_call: .; clone_size: .; cdr3_aa: CASSQATGRGHNEQFF; cdr3_nt: TGCGCCAGCAGCCAAGCGACTGGACGTGGACACAATGAGCAGTTCTTC
j_call: TRBJ1-5; v_call: TRBV2; d_call: TRBD1; clone_size: .; cdr3_aa: CASIRDRNQPQHF; cdr3_nt: TGTGCCAGCATAAGGGACAGAAATCAGCCCCAGCATTTT
j_call: TRBJ2-5; v_call: TRBV5-6; d_call: .; clone_size: once; cdr3_aa: CASKQRAGLYETQYF; cdr3_nt: TGTGCCAGCAAGCAGCGGGCCGGTCTTTACGAGACCCAGTACTTC
j_call: TRBJ1-1; v_call: TRBV7-3; d_call: .; clone_size: once; cdr3_aa: CASSLAGGNTEAFF; cdr3_nt: TGTGCCAGCAGCCTCGCCGGCGGGAACACTGAAGCTTTCTTT
j_call: TRBJ1-3; v_call: TRBV21-1; d_call: .; clone_size: .; cdr3_aa: CASSKAKGKTSGNTIYF; cdr3_nt: TGTGCCAGCAGCAAAGCGAAGGGGAAGACCTCTGGAAACACCATATATTTT
j_call: TRBJ1-3; v_call: TRBV5-5; d_call: .; clone_size: .; cdr3_aa: CASSDFSGNTIYF; cdr3_nt: TGTGCCAGCAGCGACTTCTCTGGAAACACCATATATTTT
j_call: TRBJ1-2; v_call: TRBV6-4; d_call: .; clone_size: .; cdr3_aa: CASSDSGRTYGYTF; cdr3_nt: TGTGCCAGCAGTGACTCGGGCAGGACCTACGGCTACACCTTC
j_call: TRBJ1-5; v_call: TRBV19; d_call: .; clone_size: few; cdr3_aa: CASSIVGGRENQPQHF; cdr3_nt: TGTGCCAGTAGTATAGTGGGAGGGCGAGAGAATCAGCCCCAGCATTTT
j_call: TRBJ2-2; v_call: TRBV5-1; d_call: .; clone_size: few; cdr3_aa: CASSPSGIANTGELFF; cdr3_nt: TGCGCCAGCAGCCCCTCTGGGATCGCGAACACCGGGGAGCTGTTTTTT
j_call: TRBJ2-3; v_call: TRBV6-5; d_call: .; clone_size: .; cdr3_aa: CASRQVSSTDTQYF; cdr3_nt: TGTGCCAGTCGTCAGGTTTCTAGCACAGATACGCAGTATTTT
j_call: TRBJ1-2; v_call: TRBV10-3; d_call: TRBD1; clone_size: once; cdr3_aa: CAISDLRDRGRDGYTF; cdr3_nt: TGTGCCATCAGTGACCTCCGGGACAGGGGGCGCGATGGCTACACCTTC
j_call: TRBJ2-5; v_call: TRBV5-1; d_call: .; clone_size: .; cdr3_aa: CASGPEAGTQYF; cdr3_nt: TGCGCCAGCGGTCCTGAAGCGGGGACCCAGTACTTC
j_call: TRBJ1-1; v_call: TRBV24-1; d_call: .; clone_size: few; cdr3_aa: CATSVGRNTEAFF; cdr3_nt: TGTGCCACCAGTGTGGGCAGAAACACTGAAGCTTTCTTT
j_call: TRBJ2-2; v_call: TRBV10-2; d_call: .; clone_size: .; cdr3_aa: CASSGAGGELFF; cdr3_nt: TGCGCCAGCAGTGGAGCTGGCGGGGAGCTGTTTTTT
j_call: TRBJ1-6; v_call: TRBV27; d_call: .; clone_size: .; cdr3_aa: CASSLSKGILLLHF; cdr3_nt: TGTGCCAGCAGTTTATCGAAGGGGATTTTGCTCCTCCACTTT
j_call: TRBJ1-2; v_call: TRBV28; d_call: TRBD1; clone_size: .; cdr3_aa: CASSFSRQGYGYTF; cdr3_nt: TGTGCCAGCAGTTTTTCGCGACAGGGGTATGGCTACACCTTC